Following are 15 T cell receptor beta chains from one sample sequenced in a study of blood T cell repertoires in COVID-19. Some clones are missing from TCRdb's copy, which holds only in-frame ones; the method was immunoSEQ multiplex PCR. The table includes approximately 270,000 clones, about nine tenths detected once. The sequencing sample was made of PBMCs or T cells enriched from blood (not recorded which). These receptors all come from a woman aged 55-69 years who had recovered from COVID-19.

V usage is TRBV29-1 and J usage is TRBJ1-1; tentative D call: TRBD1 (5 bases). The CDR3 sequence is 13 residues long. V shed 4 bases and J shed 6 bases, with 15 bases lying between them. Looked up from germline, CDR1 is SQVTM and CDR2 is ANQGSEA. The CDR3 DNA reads TGCAGCGTTGGGGCGGGGGTGAGGGCTGAAGCTTTCTTT. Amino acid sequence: CSVGAGVRAEAFF.

In nucleotides, the CDR3 is TGTGCCAGCAGCGGGGACAGGAGAAATCAGCCCCAGCATTTT. Protein product: CASSGDRRNQPQHF. J is TRBJ1-5 and V is TRBV6-5; 8 positions match TRBD1. V lost 6 bases to trimming and J lost 4 bases; unmatched junction nucleotides: 5. The CDR3 is 14 residues long. Germline V gene lookup returns CDR1 MNHEY and CDR2 SVGAGI.

The chain's CDR3 is CASSLTSGNTIYF. The DNA of the CDR3 is TGTGCCAGCAGCTTAACGAGTGGAAACACCATATATTTT. The genes are TRBV7-3 and TRBJ1-3; D gene unclear. The V end was cut by 0 bases, the J end by 3 bases, with 3 bases between. From germline, CDR1 is SGHTA and CDR2 FQGTGA. The CDR3 is made up of 13 amino acids.

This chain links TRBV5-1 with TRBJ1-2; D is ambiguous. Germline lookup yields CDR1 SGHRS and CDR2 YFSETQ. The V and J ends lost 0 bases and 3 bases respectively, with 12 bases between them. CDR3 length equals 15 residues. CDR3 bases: TGCGCCAGCAGCTTGGCCCCACAAGGAGACTATGGCTACACCTTC. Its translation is CASSLAPQGDYGYTF.

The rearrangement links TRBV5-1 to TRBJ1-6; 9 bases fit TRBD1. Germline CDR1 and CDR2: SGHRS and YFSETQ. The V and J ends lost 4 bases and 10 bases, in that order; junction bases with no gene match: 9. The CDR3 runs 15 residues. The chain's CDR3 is CASSNPGQGDSPLHF. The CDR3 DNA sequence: TGCGCCAGCAGCAATCCGGGACAGGGTGACTCACCCCTCCACTTT.

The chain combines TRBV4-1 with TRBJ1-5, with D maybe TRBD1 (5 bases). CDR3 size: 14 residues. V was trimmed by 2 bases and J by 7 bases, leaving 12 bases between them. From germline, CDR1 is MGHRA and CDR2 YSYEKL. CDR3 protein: CASSQIGRGQPQHF. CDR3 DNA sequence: TGCGCCAGCAGCCAAATCGGGAGGGGACAGCCCCAGCATTTT.

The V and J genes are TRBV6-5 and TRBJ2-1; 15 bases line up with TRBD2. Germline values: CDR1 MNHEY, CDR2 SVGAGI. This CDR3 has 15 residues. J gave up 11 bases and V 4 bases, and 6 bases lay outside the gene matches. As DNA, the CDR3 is TGTGCCAGCAGTTCTGGACTAGCGGGGGGGCTTCAGCAGTTCTTC. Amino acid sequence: CASSSGLAGGLQQFF.

As DNA, the CDR3 is TGTGCCAGCAGCAGGGAACAGGGGACTTATAGCAATCAGCCCCAGCATTTT. Translation gives CASSREQGTYSNQPQHF. The genes are TRBV21-1 and TRBJ1-5; the table's D call, TRBD1, was not checked against the DNA. TRBV21-1 is a documented pseudogene. CDR3 length equals 17 residues.

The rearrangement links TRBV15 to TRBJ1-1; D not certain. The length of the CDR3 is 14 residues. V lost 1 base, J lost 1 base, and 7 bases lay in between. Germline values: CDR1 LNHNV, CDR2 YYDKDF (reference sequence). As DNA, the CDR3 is TGTGCCACCAGCAGAGGCGAACCGAACACTGAAGCTTTCTTT. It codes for CATSRGEPNTEAFF.

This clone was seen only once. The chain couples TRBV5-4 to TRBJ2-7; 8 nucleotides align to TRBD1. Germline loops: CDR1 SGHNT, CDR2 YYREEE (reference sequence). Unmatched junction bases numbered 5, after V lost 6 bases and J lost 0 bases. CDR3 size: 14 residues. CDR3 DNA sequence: TGTGCCAGCACCGACGGACAGGGCTCCTACGAGCAGTACTTC. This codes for CASTDGQGSYEQYF.

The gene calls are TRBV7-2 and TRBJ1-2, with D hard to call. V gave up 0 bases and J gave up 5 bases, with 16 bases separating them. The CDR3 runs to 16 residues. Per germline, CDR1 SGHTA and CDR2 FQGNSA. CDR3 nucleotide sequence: TGTGCCAGCAGCTTAGCGCTTTCGGGCCGGGGATATGGCTACACCTTC. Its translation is CASSLALSGRGYGYTF. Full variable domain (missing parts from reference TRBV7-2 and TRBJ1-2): GAGVSQSPSNKVTEKGKDVELRCDPISGHTALYWYRQSLGQGLEFLIYFQGNSAPDKSGLPSDRFSAERTGGSVSTLTIQRTQQEDSAVYLCASSLALSGRGYGYTFGSGTRLTVV.

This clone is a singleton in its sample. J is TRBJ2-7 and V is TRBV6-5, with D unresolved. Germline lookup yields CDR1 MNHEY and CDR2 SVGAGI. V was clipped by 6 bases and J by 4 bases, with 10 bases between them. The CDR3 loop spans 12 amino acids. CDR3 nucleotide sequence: TGTGCCAGCAGGTTTCAGGATTACGAGCAGTACTTC. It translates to CASRFQDYEQYF.

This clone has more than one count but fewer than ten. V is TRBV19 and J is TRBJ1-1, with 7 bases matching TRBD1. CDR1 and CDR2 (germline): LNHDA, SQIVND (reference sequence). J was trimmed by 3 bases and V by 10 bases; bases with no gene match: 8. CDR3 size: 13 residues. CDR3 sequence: CATRDREDTEAFF. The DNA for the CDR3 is TGTGCCACCCGCGACAGGGAGGACACTGAAGCTTTCTTT.

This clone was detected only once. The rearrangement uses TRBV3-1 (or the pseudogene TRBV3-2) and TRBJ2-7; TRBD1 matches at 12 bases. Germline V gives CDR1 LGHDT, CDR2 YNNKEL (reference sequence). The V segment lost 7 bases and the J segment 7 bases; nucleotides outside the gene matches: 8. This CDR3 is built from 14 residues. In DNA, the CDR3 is TGTGCCAGCACCTGGGGACAGGGGGCAAGGGAGCAGTACTTC. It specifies CASTWGQGAREQYF.

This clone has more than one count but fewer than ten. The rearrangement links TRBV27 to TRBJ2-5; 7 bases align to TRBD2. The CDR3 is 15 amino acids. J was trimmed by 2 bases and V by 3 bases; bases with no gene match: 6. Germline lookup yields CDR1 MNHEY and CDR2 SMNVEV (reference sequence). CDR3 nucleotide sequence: TGTGCCAGCAGTTTTGGGGCTAGCGGACAAGAGACCCAGTACTTC. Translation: CASSFGASGQETQYF.